This T cell receptor beta chain is drawn from a study of cytomegalovirus exposure and HLA in healthy donors. Across the whole study: Clustering assigned 70% to 90% of the roughly 430 genotyped donors to the Caucasian-associated ancestry cluster.

About this clone: The target antigen is unknown.

PCR amplification relied on 60 Vbeta primers (plus 13 Jbeta primers). Methods used by the authors: An analysis that came later counted tens of millions of unique TCR beta chains, approximately 12 million shared. Assay: immunoSEQ multiplex PCR; the TCRdb copy retains only in-frame clones and omits some. Clone size and the V and J calls come from that table; the DNA yielded D and trimming. The sample has 100,000 to 150,000 clones; over 60% are singletons. Germline V lookup: CDR1 SGHAT, CDR2 FQNNGV. The CDR3 extends over 15 amino acids. With 1 base clipped from V and 12 bases from J, the junction kept 9 bases outside the gene matches. Overall study findings and caveats: TCR beta V- and J-gene trimming, according to a later analysis, was linked to a missense DCLRE1C variant. The authors judged a highly shared variant cluster likely a sequencing artifact.

The gene calls are TRBV11-2 and TRBJ1-6, with 7 bases aligning to TRBD1. Sequences were obtained from PBMCs. The TCR sequence derives from a woman aged 55-70 years in good health and CMV-seronegative. The CDR3 bases are TGTGCCAGCAGCTTAGTCCCGACAGGGTTTCAACCCCTCCACTTT. It is translated as CASSLVPTGFQPLHF.